This T cell receptor (beta chain) came from a study of T-cell reconstitution after alpha-beta-depleted transplantation in children. Unique molecular identifiers were used in preparing the TCRbeta library. TCRdb re-called the PCR reads through MiXCR, storing one row per CDR3 protein. The sample gives about 240,000 distinct CDR3 sequences, 12% of which show up once; 2% to 3% is in the top ten. This clonotype was observed at least ten times. This CDR3 spans 14 amino acids. V was clipped by 4 bases and J by 0 bases, with 5 bases between them. Per the germline V gene, CDR1 is SGDLS and CDR2 is YYNGEE. Source: PBMCs from the stem cell graft donor, taken from the stem cell graft. This chain connects TRBV9 to TRBJ1-6, with no clear D. The TCR was taken from a human donor who donated a stem cell graft to a child with acute lymphoblastic leukemia. The CDR3 region has the DNA TGTGCCAGCAGCCCACACTCCTATAATTCACCCCTCCACTTT. This codes for CASSPHSYNSPLHF.